These T cell receptor beta chains were read from a single sample in a study of blood T cells in healthy people across ages. TCRdb re-called the 5' RACE reads with MiXCR, one entry per CDR3 protein. The sample shows 890,000 or so distinct CDR3 sequences, around 68% of them seen only once. Sequencing input: blood. All receptors derive from a man younger than 40 in good health. The CDR3 runs from the conserved cysteine through the conserved F or W. The D gene is left open where the match is weak. The size entry is marked missing in some rows and otherwise reads once, few, many or a size class.

>TRBV7-6|TRBJ2-1|.|.
TGTGCCAGCAGCTTAATCTACAATGAGCAGTTCTTC
CASSLIYNEQFF
>TRBV29-1|TRBJ2-1|.|.
TGCAGCGCCACCGACAATGAGCAGTTCTTC
CSATDNEQFF
>TRBV15|TRBJ2-7|.|TRBD1
TGTGCCACCAGCAGAACGGGACAGCCCTACGAGCAGTACTTC
CATSRTGQPYEQYF
>TRBV28|TRBJ2-7|.|.
TGTGCCAGCAGTTGGGGGCAGCTCCTATTAGACGAGCAGTACTTC
CASSWGQLLLDEQYF
>TRBV29-1|TRBJ2-1|few|TRBD2
TGCAGCGTTGAGGGGGGGGATTTGAGGGATGAGCAGTTCTTC
CSVEGGDLRDEQFF
>TRBV12-3/TRBV12-4|TRBJ2-5|.|.
TGTGCCAGCAGTTTTGAGACCCAGTACTTC
CASSFETQYF
>TRBV7-9|TRBJ2-3|few|TRBD2
TGTGCCAGCAGCCCCCGGCCGGCTGGGGGGGATACAGATACGCAGTATTTT
CASSPRPAGGDTDTQYF
>TRBV28|TRBJ2-7|few|.
TGTGCCAGCAGTTACCCTCGGGGGGCCGAGCAGTACTTC
CASSYPRGAEQYF
>TRBV20-1|TRBJ2-4|.|.
TGCAGTGCTAGAAGCGTTGCCAAAAACATTCAGTACTTC
CSARSVAKNIQYF
>TRBV2|TRBJ2-7|.|TRBD1
TGTGCCAGCAGTGACTCGGGACAGGGGGCGATCCTCGCCGAGCAGTACTTC
CASSDSGQGAILAEQYF
>TRBV6-1|TRBJ1-1|.|TRBD1
TGTGCCAGCAAGACAGGGAGGAACACTGAAGCTTTCTTT
CASKTGRNTEAFF
>TRBV15|TRBJ2-1|.|.
TGTGCCACCAGCAGTACTAACTCCGAGCAGTTCTTC
CATSSTNSEQFF
>TRBV7-9|TRBJ2-7|.|.
TGTGCCAGCAGCTTAAATCAGGCCGCCTACGAGCAGTACTTC
CASSLNQAAYEQYF
>TRBV7-9|TRBJ2-3|.|.
TGTGCCAGCCAAGCGGGCCGCCCCACAGATACGCAGTATTTT
CASQAGRPTDTQYF
>TRBV11-2|TRBJ2-5|few|.
TGTGCCAGCAGCCCTACGACCGCAAAGGGTGCCCAGTACTTC
CASSPTTAKGAQYF
>TRBV7-9|TRBJ2-7|.|.
TGTGCCAGCAGCCCCAAACCTCGACAGGAGGGAGAGATCCAGTACTTC
CASSPKPRQEGEIQYF
>TRBV2|TRBJ1-5|.|TRBD1
TGTGCCAGCATTAGGGGGCTAGGACAGCCCCAGCATTTT
CASIRGLGQPQHF
>TRBV6-2/TRBV6-3|TRBJ2-5|.|.
TGTACCAGCAGTTATTTGGGCGCCCGGGAGAAGACCCAGTACTTC
CTSSYLGAREKTQYF
>TRBV7-2|TRBJ2-5|.|TRBD2
TGTGCCAGCAGCGTATCTAGCGGGGGAGAGACCCAGTACTTC
CASSVSSGGETQYF
>TRBV10-3|TRBJ2-2|.|TRBD1
TGTGCCATCAGTCGAGGGACAGGGCGAGGCGCCGGGGAGCTGTTTTTT
CAISRGTGRGAGELFF
>TRBV7-9|TRBJ1-2|.|.
TGTGCCAGCAGCTTAGTACCTTGGGATGGCTACACCTTC
CASSLVPWDGYTF
>TRBV4-3|TRBJ2-3|.|.
TGCGCCAGCGGCCAAGATGGAGCGGGTAGCACAGATACGCAGTATTTT
CASGQDGAGSTDTQYF
>TRBV3-1|TRBJ1-6|few|.
TGTGCCAGCAGCCACGACCGGTCGGCCCTCCACTTT
CASSHDRSALHF
>TRBV6-5|TRBJ2-1|.|TRBD2
TGTGCCAGCAGCCCGACGACTAGCGCCTCCTACGATGAGCAGTTCTTC
CASSPTTSASYDEQFF
>TRBV4-3|TRBJ2-3|.|TRBD2
TGCGCCAGCAGCCAAGCGGAGCGGGGCAGCACAGATACGCAGTATTTT
CASSQAERGSTDTQYF
>TRBV3-1|TRBJ2-6|.|.
TGTGCCAGCAGCCCCTATAGCGGGACAGGGAGCTCTGGGGCCAACGTCCTGACTTTC
CASSPYSGTGSSGANVLTF
>TRBV20-1|TRBJ1-1|few|.
TGCAGTGCTAGAGTTATAAGGCGCACTGAAGCTTTCTTT
CSARVIRRTEAFF
>TRBV4-2|TRBJ2-1|.|.
TGTGCCAGCAGCCAAGCCTCTTATCAAGCCGGCAATGAGCAGTTCTTC
CASSQASYQAGNEQFF
>TRBV11-2|TRBJ2-7|.|TRBD2
TGTGCCAGCAGCTTAGGCGGACTAGCGACCTACGAGCAGTACTTC
CASSLGGLATYEQYF
>TRBV9|TRBJ2-7|.|.
TGTGCCAGCAGCGTAGATCCAGGGGACTACGAGCAGTACTTC
CASSVDPGDYEQYF
>TRBV4-3|TRBJ2-5|few|.
TGCGCCAGCAGCCAAGATCCGGCACAGCGAGAAGAGACCCAGTACTTC
CASSQDPAQREETQYF
>TRBV6-2/TRBV6-3|TRBJ2-7|.|TRBD2
TGTGCCAGCATGACTAGCGGGAACTACGAGCAGTACTTC
CASMTSGNYEQYF
>TRBV6-7|TRBJ2-3|.|.
TGTGCCAGCAGTTACCTCCGGTTGGCCATGCGCACAGATACGCAGTATTTT
CASSYLRLAMRTDTQYF
>TRBV3-1|TRBJ1-2|.|.
TGTGCCAGCAGCCAAGATAATCTAGCTAACTATGGCTACACCTTC
CASSQDNLANYGYTF
>TRBV5-1|TRBJ2-3|.|TRBD2
TGCGCCAGCAGCTTGGTGGCGGGGGTCGGCGTCGCAGATACGCAGTATTTT
CASSLVAGVGVADTQYF
>TRBV2|TRBJ1-2|.|.
TGTGCCAGTAAGGAAGAGGGTCCGGCTAACTATGGCTACACCTTC
CASKEEGPANYGYTF
>TRBV11-2|TRBJ2-7|.|.
TGTGCCAGCAGCTTAGAGTGGAACCACGAGCAGTACTTC
CASSLEWNHEQYF
>TRBV6-6|TRBJ1-4|.|TRBD1
TGTGCCAGCAGTCTCGGGACAGGGGAACATGGACTGTTTTTT
CASSLGTGEHGLFF
>TRBV7-2|TRBJ2-1|few|.
TGTGCCAGCAGCTTAGATCGGGGGCTAGGCTACAATGAGCAGTTCTTC
CASSLDRGLGYNEQFF
>TRBV4-3|TRBJ2-5|few|.
TGCGCCAGCAGCCCACTATTGGGAGGCCAAGAGACCCAGTACTTC
CASSPLLGGQETQYF